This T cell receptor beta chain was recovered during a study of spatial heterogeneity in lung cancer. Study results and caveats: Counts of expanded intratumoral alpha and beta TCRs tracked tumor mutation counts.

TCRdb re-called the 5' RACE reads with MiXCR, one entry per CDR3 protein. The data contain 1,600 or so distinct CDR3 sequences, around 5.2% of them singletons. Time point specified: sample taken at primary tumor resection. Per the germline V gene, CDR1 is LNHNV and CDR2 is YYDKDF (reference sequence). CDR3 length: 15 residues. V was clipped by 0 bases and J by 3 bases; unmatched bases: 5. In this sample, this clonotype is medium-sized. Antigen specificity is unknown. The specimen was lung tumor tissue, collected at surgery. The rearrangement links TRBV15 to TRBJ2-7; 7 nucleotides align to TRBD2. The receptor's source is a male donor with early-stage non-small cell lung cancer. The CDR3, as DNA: TGTGCCACCAGCAGAGATGGGACTAAATACTACGAGCAGTACTTC. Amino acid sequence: CATSRDGTKYYEQYF.